Below, one T cell receptor (beta chain) is given with its context. Its antigen is undetermined. The CDR3 is made up of 14 amino acids. Germline lookup yields CDR1 MNHEY and CDR2 SMNVEV (reference sequence). Unmatched junction bases numbered 0, after V lost 3 bases and J lost 2 bases. RNA in amounts of roughly 0.5 to 1 ug was reverse transcribed with random hexamers. An immunoSEQ multiplex PCR amplified TCR beta CDR3 over 54 Vbeta and 13 Jbeta. TCRdb called the immunoSEQ multiplex PCR reads again in MiXCR, with one record for every CDR3 protein. The sample lists roughly 120,000 distinct CDR3 sequences, approximately 93% occurring once. These data are taken from a study of CD8 T cells in Susac syndrome. Study-wide results and limits: The study's TCR sequencing and HLA analysis drew on a certain number of individuals. That number was acknowledged as relatively small.

The study sequenced TCR beta in blood CD8+ and CD4+ T cells. TEMRA cells were enriched by FACS, and CD4+ and CD8+ T cells were negatively isolated. The sequence derives from a human donor with multiple sclerosis. The chain links TRBV27 to TRBJ2-7; TRBD2 agrees at 11 bases. Sequenced: CD8+ T cells from PBMCs. The CDR3 bases are TGTGCCAGCAGTTTTAGCGGGGGGGCCTACGAGCAGTACTTC. Translation gives CASSFSGGAYEQYF.